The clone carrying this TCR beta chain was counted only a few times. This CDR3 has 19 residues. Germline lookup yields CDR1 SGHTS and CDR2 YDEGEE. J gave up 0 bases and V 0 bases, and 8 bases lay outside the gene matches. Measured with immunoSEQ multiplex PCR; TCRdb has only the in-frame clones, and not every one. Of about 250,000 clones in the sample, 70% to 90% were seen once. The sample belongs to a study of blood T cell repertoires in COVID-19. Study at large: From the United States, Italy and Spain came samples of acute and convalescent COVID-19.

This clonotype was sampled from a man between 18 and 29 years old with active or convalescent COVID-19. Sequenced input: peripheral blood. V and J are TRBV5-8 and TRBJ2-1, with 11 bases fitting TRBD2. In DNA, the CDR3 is TGTGCCAGCAGCTTGGTTTGGACTAGCGGGTCGAGCTCCTACAATGAGCAGTTCTTC. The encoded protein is CASSLVWTSGSSSYNEQFF.